Below, 21 T cell receptor beta chains from the same sample are listed, as sequenced in a study of T cells in Graves' hyperthyroidism and ophthalmopathy. RNA transcripts gave rise to amplified TCR beta CDR3 regions. Using the HTBI primer set, a first-round RT-PCR was run on the TCR CDR3. TCRdb called the multiplex PCR reads again in MiXCR, with one record for every CDR3 protein. This table holds roughly 580,000 distinct CDR3 sequences, around 46% found once. Material for sequencing was peripheral blood or thyroid tissue (not recorded which). The receptors originated from a woman under 30 with Graves' hyperthyroidism.

The chain carries TRBV7-9 and TRBJ2-5; possibly TRBD1 for D (6 bases). The CDR3 loop spans 13 amino acids. The V and J ends lost 8 bases and 4 bases respectively, with 14 bases between them. Looked up from germline, CDR1 is SEHNR and CDR2 is FQNEAQ (reference sequence). Written as DNA, the CDR3 is TGTGCCAGCGGGTTATCCAGGGGAGAGACCCAGTACTTC. It encodes CASGLSRGETQYF.

The chain recombines TRBV7-6 with TRBJ2-7; D is uncertain. Germline loops: CDR1 SGHVS, CDR2 FNYEAQ. The CDR3 is 12 residues long. Trimming cost V 3 bases and J 4 bases, with 7 bases left between them. This CDR3 reads CASSLEWYEQYF. The DNA of the CDR3 is TGTGCCAGCAGCTTGGAGTGGTACGAGCAGTACTTC.

This chain links TRBV19 with TRBJ1-1; D is uncertain. Germline assignment: CDR1 LNHDA and CDR2 SQIVND (reference sequence). The germline V and J ends were trimmed by 5 bases and 1 base, with 11 bases remaining between them. There are 14 residues in the CDR3. The DNA of the CDR3 is TGTGCCAGTAGTCTCAGGTGGGGGAACACTGAAGCTTTCTTT. This sequence encodes CASSLRWGNTEAFF.

Remarks on this clonotype: The DNA is omitted, as the CDR3 cannot be located on it reliably, and the CDR3 follows TCRdb's listing. The chain is built from TRBV2 and TRBJ2-7. Germline lookup yields CDR1 SNHLY and CDR2 FYNNEI. The CDR3 spans 14 residues, counting both ends. The CDR3 is CASSQVPVLREQYF.

The J gene is TRBJ1-6, the V gene TRBV7-9; 12 bases are shared with TRBD1. This CDR3 has 17 amino acids. With 2 bases clipped from V and 10 bases from J, the junction kept 9 bases outside the gene matches. Germline CDR1 SEHNR, CDR2 FQNEAQ (reference sequence). CDR3 DNA sequence: TGTGCCAGCAGCTTAAGGGCCGGGACAGGGGGCCGCTCACCCCTCCACTTT. As protein: CASSLRAGTGGRSPLHF.

CDR3 in amino acids: CSRDNQLYGYTF. DNA for the CDR3: TGCAGCAGAGATAATCAGCTCTATGGCTACACCTTC. This chain links TRBV29-1 with TRBJ1-2; D gene ambiguous. Germline V gives CDR1 SQVTM, CDR2 ANQGSEA. Trimming took off 8 bases at V and 4 bases at J, with 14 bases between the two ends. The CDR3 length is 12 residues.

The chain carries TRBV6-1 and TRBJ2-7; 8 bases line up with TRBD1. Germline CDR1 is MNHNS and CDR2 is SASEGT. V lost 0 bases and J lost 4; bases outside the gene matches: 8. The CDR3 is 16 residues long. The CDR3 spells CASSEAGRGREYEQYF. Written as DNA, the CDR3 is TGTGCCAGCAGTGAAGCTGGCAGGGGGCGCGAATACGAGCAGTACTTC.

This clonotype was detected many times. The chain employs TRBV24-1 and TRBJ1-1; D may be TRBD1 (5 bases). CDR3 length: 13 residues. The V gene's germline CDR1 is KGHDR and CDR2 SFDVKD. Between the trimmed V and J ends, which lost 5 bases and 4 bases, there was a span of 10 bases. The CDR3 here is CATSVSGTTEAFF. DNA for the CDR3: TGTGCCACCAGTGTTAGTGGGACCACTGAAGCTTTCTTT.

In this sample, this clonotype turned up many times. The chain couples TRBV7-9 to TRBJ1-2; perhaps TRBD1 as D (6 bases). The length of the CDR3 is 13 residues. Germline CDR1 SEHNR, CDR2 FQNEAQ (reference sequence). Trimming left V 6 bases short and J 5 bases short, with 13 bases between. CDR3 DNA: TGTGCCAGCAGGGCACAGGGCCCGTATGGCTACACCTTC. Amino acid sequence: CASRAQGPYGYTF.

The chain carries TRBV2 and TRBJ1-1, with D unresolved. The length of the CDR3 is 13 residues. V was cut by 4 bases and J by 4 bases, with 10 bases left in between. Germline loops: CDR1 SNHLY, CDR2 FYNNEI. The CDR3: CASSAAPSTEAFF. CDR3 nucleotides: TGTGCCAGCAGTGCAGCTCCGAGCACTGAAGCTTTCTTT.

In its sample, this clonotype was seen many times. The rearrangement links TRBV7-9 to TRBJ1-4; D is uncertain. Trimming pared 1 base from V and 3 bases from J, leaving 6 bases between. The CDR3 consists of 14 residues. The germline V gene has CDR1 SEHNR and CDR2 FQNEAQ (reference sequence). CDR3 in amino acids: CASSLGSPNEKLFF. CDR3 DNA: TGTGCCAGCAGCTTAGGCAGCCCTAATGAAAAACTGTTTTTT.

This clonotype was detected ten times or more. This sequence joins TRBV7-9 and TRBJ2-7, with 8 bases aligning to TRBD1. There are 16 residues in the CDR3. The J segment lost 4 bases and the V segment lost 0 bases, leaving 8 bases of the junction unmatched. CDR1 is SEHNR and CDR2 is FQNEAQ in the germline V gene (reference sequence). The CDR3 DNA is TGTGCCAGCAGCTTAGCGACGGGACAGGATGGGTACGAGCAGTACTTC. As protein: CASSLATGQDGYEQYF.

This chain joins TRBV20-1 and TRBJ1-5, with no clear D. The CDR3 runs to 15 residues. Germline CDR1 DFQATT, CDR2 SNEGSKA (reference sequence). V gave up 0 bases and J gave up 5 bases, with 14 bases separating them. In DNA form, the CDR3 reads TGCAGTGCTAGAGATCCTGGAGGGAATGATCAGCCCCAGCATTTT. Protein sequence: CSARDPGGNDQPQHF.

Written as DNA, the CDR3 is TGTGCCACCAGTGATTTAGCGGGAAGCACCGGGGAGCTGTTTTTT. Protein sequence: CATSDLAGSTGELFF. The genes are TRBV24-1 and TRBJ2-2, with TRBD2 identical over 7 bases. The CDR3 is 15 amino acids. V shed 1 base, J shed 4 bases, and the junction held 2 bases outside the gene matches. Germline V CDR1 and CDR2: KGHDR, SFDVKD.

This clonotype was observed a handful of times. CDR3 residues: CASRSTENQPQHF. In DNA form, the CDR3 reads TGTGCCAGTAGATCGACAGAAAATCAGCCCCAGCATTTT. The genes are TRBV19 and TRBJ1-5; D perhaps matches TRBD1 (5 bases). The V and J ends lost 6 bases and 4 bases respectively, with 10 bases between them. Germline V gives CDR1 LNHDA, CDR2 SQIVND (reference sequence). The CDR3 is made up of 13 amino acids.

This clonotype occurred many times. V usage is TRBV7-2 and J usage is TRBJ1-6, with D hard to call. Germline V CDR1 and CDR2: SGHTA, FQGNSA. V was shortened by 1 base and J by 12 bases, with 7 bases between the two germline ends. The CDR3 runs 12 residues. CDR3 DNA: TGTGCCAGCAGCTTAGTTGGTCAACCCCTCCACTTT. Translated: CASSLVGQPLHF. Combining the CDR3 with reference TRBV7-2 and TRBJ1-6 gives the whole variable domain GAGVSQSPSNKVTEKGKDVELRCDPISGHTALYWYRQSLGQGLEFLIYFQGNSAPDKSGLPSDRFSAERTGGSVSTLTIQRTQQEDSAVYLCASSLVGQPLHFGNGTRLTVT.

The CDR3 DNA is TGTGCCAGCAGCTTAGCGTTGGGCCGTGGGGCCCTCCACTTT. This codes for CASSLALGRGALHF. The V call is TRBV7-2, the J call TRBJ1-6; no definite D call. This CDR3 spans 14 amino acids. Trimming took off 0 bases at V and 14 bases at J, with 14 bases between the two ends. Per germline, CDR1 SGHTA and CDR2 FQGNSA.

This clonotype was picked up a small number of times. The chain uses TRBV29-1 and TRBJ2-2, with D possibly being TRBD2 (6 bases). Looked up from germline, CDR1 is SQVTM and CDR2 is ANQGSEA. The CDR3 covers 15 residues. Trimming shortened V by 2 bases and J by 4 bases, and 14 bases separated the two germline ends. CDR3 in amino acids: CSVESFGRGTGELFF. Written as DNA, the CDR3 is TGCAGCGTTGAAAGTTTCGGGAGAGGCACCGGGGAGCTGTTTTTT.

The V call is TRBV2, the J call TRBJ1-4, with no clear D. The CDR3 has 13 amino acids. CDR1 and CDR2 (germline): SNHLY, FYNNEI. Between the trimmed V and J ends, which lost 10 bases and 3 bases, there was a span of 12 bases. The CDR3 reads CATRPRANEKLFF. The CDR3, as DNA: TGTGCCACGAGGCCTAGGGCTAATGAAAAACTGTTTTTT.

The rearrangement joins TRBV29-1 to TRBJ1-1; D is unclear. CDR3 length: 15 amino acids. CDR1 is SQVTM, CDR2 ANQGSEA, per germline. CDR3 residues: CSASVADSMNTEAFF. DNA of the CDR3: TGCAGTGCTAGTGTAGCAGATTCGATGAACACTGAAGCTTTCTTT.

This clonotype showed up just a few times. V gene TRBV2 combines with J gene TRBJ2-7; D is unresolved. Trimming stripped 5 bases from V and 2 bases from J, with 13 bases between. The CDR3 extends over 14 amino acids. The germline V gene has CDR1 SNHLY and CDR2 FYNNEI. CDR3 residues: CASSRPEQTYEQYF. The CDR3 region has the DNA TGTGCCAGCAGTCGACCCGAACAGACCTACGAGCAGTACTTC.